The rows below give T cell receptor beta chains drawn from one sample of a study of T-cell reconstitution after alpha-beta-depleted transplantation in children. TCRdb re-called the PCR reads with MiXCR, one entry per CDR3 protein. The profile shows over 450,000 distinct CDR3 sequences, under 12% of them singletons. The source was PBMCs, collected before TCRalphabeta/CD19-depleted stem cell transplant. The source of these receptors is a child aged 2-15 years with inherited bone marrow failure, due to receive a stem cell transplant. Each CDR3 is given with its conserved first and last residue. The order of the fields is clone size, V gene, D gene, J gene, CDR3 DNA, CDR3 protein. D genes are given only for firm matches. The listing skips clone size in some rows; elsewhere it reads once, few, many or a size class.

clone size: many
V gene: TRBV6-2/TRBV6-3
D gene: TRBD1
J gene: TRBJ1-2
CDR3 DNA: TGTGCCAGCAGTTACTCCAGACAGGGGATTCGAGGCTACACCTTC
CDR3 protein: CASSYSRQGIRGYTF

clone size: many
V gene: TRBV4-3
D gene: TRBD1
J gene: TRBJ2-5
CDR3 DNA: TGCGCCAGCAGCCAAGACCGACAGGGCCGCGAGACCCAGTACTTC
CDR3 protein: CASSQDRQGRETQYF

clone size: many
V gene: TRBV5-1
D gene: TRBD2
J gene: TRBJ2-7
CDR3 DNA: TGCGCCAGCAGCTTGTTAGCGGGAGAGACCTACGAGCAGTACTTC
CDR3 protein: CASSLLAGETYEQYF

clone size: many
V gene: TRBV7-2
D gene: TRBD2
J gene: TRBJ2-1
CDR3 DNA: TGTGCCAGCAGCCCCTGGGCGGGACTAGGAGGGAATGAGCAGTTCTTC
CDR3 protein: CASSPWAGLGGNEQFF

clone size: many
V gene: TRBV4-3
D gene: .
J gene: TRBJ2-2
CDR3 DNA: TGCGCCAGCAGCCAAGATCTATGGACCGACACGAACACCGGGGAGCTGTTTTTT
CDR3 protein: CASSQDLWTDTNTGELFF

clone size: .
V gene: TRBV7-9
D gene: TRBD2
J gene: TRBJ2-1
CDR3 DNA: TGTGCCAGCAGCGTAGCGGGAGGGATAGACAATGAGCAGTTCTTC
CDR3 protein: CASSVAGGIDNEQFF

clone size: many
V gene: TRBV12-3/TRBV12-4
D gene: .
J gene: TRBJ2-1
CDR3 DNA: TGTGCCAGCAGTTTAGCGCTACGGGGCAGGGGATACAATGAGCAGTTCTTC
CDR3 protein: CASSLALRGRGYNEQFF

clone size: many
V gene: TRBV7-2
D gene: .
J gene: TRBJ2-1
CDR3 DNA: TGTGCCAGCAGCCTTACCGGGGACTCCTACAATGAGCAGTTCTTC
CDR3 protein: CASSLTGDSYNEQFF

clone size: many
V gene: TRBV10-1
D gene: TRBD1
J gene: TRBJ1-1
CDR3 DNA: TGCGCCAGCAGTGACCGCGGGACAGGGAACACTGAAGCTTTCTTT
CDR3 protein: CASSDRGTGNTEAFF

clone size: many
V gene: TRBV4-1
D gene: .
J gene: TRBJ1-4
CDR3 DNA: TGCGCCAGCAGCCGAGGCCACTCAGGAGGGGATGAAAAACTGTTTTTT
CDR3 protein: CASSRGHSGGDEKLFF

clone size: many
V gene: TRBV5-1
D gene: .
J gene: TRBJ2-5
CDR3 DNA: TGCGCCAGCACCTCCGCGGGGGCGGTACAAGAGACCCAGTACTTC
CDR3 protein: CASTSAGAVQETQYF

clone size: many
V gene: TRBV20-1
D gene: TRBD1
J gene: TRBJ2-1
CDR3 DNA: TGCAGTGCCGCAGGGGGCGGCCCCGGGCAGTTCTTC
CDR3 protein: CSAAGGGPGQFF

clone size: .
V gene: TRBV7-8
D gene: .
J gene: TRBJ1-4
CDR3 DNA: TGTGCCAGCAGCTTAGGTGGGAGGTCTTCTTATCCGTTTTTT
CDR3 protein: CASSLGGRSSYPFF

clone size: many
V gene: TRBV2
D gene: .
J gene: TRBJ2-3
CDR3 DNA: TGTGCCAGCAACACCCGGGACACCAATTGGGCCACAGATACGCAGTATTTT
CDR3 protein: CASNTRDTNWATDTQYF

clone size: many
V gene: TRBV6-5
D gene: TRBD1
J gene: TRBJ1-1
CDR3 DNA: TGTGCCAGCAGTTACTGGGTGACAGGGGAGGTTGAAGCTTTCTTT
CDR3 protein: CASSYWVTGEVEAFF

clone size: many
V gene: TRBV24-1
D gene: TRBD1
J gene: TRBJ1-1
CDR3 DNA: TGTGCCACCAGTCCTGGGACAGAGGGAACTGAAGCTTTCTTT
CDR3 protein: CATSPGTEGTEAFF

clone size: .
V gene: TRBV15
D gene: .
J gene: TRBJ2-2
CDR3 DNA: TGTGCCACCAGCAGAGGGGGCCGAGGGGTCACCGGGGAGCTGTTTTTT
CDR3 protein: CATSRGGRGVTGELFF

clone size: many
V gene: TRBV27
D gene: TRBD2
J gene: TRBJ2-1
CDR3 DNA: TGTGCCAGCAGTTTCAGCGGGAGGAGATACAATGAGCAGTTCTTC
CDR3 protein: CASSFSGRRYNEQFF

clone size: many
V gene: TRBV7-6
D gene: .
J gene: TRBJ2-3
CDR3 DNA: TGTGCCAGCAGCTCGAACAGGGGGGGGACCACAGATACGCAGTATTTT
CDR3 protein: CASSSNRGGTTDTQYF

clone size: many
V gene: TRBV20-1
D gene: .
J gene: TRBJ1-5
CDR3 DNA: TGCAGTGCGTCCGACAGCAAGAGACAGCCCCAGCATTTT
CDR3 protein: CSASDSKRQPQHF

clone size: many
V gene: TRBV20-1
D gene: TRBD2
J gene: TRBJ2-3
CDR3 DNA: TGCAGTGCTATTAGGGCTAGCGGGAACACAGATACGCAGTATTTT
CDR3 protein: CSAIRASGNTDTQYF

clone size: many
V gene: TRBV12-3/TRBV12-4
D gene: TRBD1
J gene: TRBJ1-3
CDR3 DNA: TGTGCCAGCACCCGCGGGACAGCTGGAAACACCATATATTTT
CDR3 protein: CASTRGTAGNTIYF

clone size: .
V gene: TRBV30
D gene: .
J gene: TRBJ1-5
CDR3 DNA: TGTGCCTGGGATAATCAGGGAAATCAGCCCCAGCATTTT
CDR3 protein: CAWDNQGNQPQHF

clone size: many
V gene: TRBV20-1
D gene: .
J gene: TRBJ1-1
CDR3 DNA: TGCAGTGCTAGAGTGGGGGCGACTGAAGCTTTCTTT
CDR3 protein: CSARVGATEAFF

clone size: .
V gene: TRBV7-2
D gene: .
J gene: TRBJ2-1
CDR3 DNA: TGTGCCAGCAGCTCCAGGGTCGGTGAGCAGTTCTTC
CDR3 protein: CASSSRVGEQFF

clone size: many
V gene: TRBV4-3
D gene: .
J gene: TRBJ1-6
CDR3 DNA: TGCGCCAGCAGCCGAATATTCGGGGATTCACCCCTCCACTTT
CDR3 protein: CASSRIFGDSPLHF

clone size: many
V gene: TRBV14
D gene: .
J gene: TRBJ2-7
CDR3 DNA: TGTGCCAGCAGCCAAGGGTGGCAGAAGCAGTACTTC
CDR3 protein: CASSQGWQKQYF

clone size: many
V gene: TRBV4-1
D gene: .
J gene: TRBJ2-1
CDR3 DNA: TGCGCCAGCAGCCAAGATGGCGGACCATCCTACAATGAGCAGTTCTTC
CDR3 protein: CASSQDGGPSYNEQFF

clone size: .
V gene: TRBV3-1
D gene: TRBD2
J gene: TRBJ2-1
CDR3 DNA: TGTGCCTTCAGTTTAGGGGGGTTAGCGGGGACCTCCTACAATGAGCAGTTCTTC
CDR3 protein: CAFSLGGLAGTSYNEQFF

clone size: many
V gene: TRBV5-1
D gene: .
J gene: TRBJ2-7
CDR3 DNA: TGCGCCAGCACCAGCTTGGGGGCAGGGACCTACGAGCAGTACTTC
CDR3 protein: CASTSLGAGTYEQYF

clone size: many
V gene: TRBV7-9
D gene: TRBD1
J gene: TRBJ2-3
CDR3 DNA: TGTGCCAGCAGCCAAAGGGGGCACGGGACAGATACGCAGTATTTT
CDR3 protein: CASSQRGHGTDTQYF

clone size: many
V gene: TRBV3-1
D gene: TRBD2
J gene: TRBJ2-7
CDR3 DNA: TGTGCCAGCAGCCAAGGTGGCGGGAGTCACCACGAGCAGTACTTC
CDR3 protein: CASSQGGGSHHEQYF

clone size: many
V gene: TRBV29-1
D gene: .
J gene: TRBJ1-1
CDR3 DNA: TGCAGCGGGTATCAATACACTGAAGCTTTCTTT
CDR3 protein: CSGYQYTEAFF

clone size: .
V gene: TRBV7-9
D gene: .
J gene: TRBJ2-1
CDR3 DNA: TGTGCCAGCAGCTTATCGCCACGGACTCTCAATGAGCAGTTCTTC
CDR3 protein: CASSLSPRTLNEQFF

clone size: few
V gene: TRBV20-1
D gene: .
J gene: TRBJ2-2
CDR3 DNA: TGCAGTGCTCAACGGGACATCATGGGGCCGAACACCGGGGAGCTGTTTTTT
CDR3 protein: CSAQRDIMGPNTGELFF

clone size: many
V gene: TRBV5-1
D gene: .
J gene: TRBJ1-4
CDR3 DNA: TGCGCCAGCAGCTTGGGAGCGAATAATGAAAAACTGTTTTTT
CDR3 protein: CASSLGANNEKLFF

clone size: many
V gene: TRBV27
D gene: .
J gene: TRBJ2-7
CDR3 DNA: TGTGCCAGCAGTTTTGGTCCCCAATCCTACGAGCAGTACTTC
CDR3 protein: CASSFGPQSYEQYF

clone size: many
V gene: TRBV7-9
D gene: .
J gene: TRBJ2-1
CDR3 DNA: TGTGCCAGCAGCTTAGAGCAGATCTCCTACAATGAGCAGTTCTTC
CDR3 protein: CASSLEQISYNEQFF

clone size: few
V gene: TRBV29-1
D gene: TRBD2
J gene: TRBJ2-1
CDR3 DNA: TGCAGCGTTGAAGATCAAGTGGCGGGGGGGCCGGGTGAGCAGTTCTTC
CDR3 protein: CSVEDQVAGGPGEQFF

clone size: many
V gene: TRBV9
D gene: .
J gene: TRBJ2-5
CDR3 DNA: TGTGCCAGCAGCGTAGCAAGCTACCAAGAGACCCAGTACTTC
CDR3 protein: CASSVASYQETQYF

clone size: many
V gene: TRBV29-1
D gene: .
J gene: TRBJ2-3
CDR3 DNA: TGCAGTGGAGGGAAATTCACAGATACGCAGTATTTT
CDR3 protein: CSGGKFTDTQYF

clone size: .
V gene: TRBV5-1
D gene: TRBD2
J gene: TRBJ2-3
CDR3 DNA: TGCGCCAGCAGTCGACTAGCGGGAGTTTCTAATACGCAGTATTTT
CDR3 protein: CASSRLAGVSNTQYF

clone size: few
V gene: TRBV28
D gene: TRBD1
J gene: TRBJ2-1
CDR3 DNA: TGTGCCAGCAGTCCACTCGACAGGGGTTTTTCCTACAATGAGCAGTTCTTC
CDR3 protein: CASSPLDRGFSYNEQFF

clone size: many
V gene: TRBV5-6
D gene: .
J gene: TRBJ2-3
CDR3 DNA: TGTGCCAGCAGCACATACCCGGGACCCGGGGACGAAAATGGCACAGATACGCAGTATTTT
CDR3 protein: CASSTYPGPGDENGTDTQYF

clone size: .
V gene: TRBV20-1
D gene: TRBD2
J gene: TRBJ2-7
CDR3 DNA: TGCAGTGCTTTTCGACTAGCGGGAAGCCCCTCCTACGAGCAGTACTTC
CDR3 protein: CSAFRLAGSPSYEQYF

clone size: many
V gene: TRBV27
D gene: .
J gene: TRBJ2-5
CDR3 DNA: TGTGCCAGCAGTCCCATTCAGGGGGGAGGAGAGACCCAGTACTTC
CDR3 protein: CASSPIQGGGETQYF

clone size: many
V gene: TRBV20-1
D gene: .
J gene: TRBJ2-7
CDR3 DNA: TGCAGTGCAAGTCCAGACCCCGACCTACCAAAAGCAGCCCCTTACGAGCAGTACTTC
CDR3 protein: CSASPDPDLPKAAPYEQYF

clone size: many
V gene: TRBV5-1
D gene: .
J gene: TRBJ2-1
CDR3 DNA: TGCGCCAGCAGCTTTGGGGGACTGCCTTCTTCCTACAATGAGCAGTTCTTC
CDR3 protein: CASSFGGLPSSYNEQFF

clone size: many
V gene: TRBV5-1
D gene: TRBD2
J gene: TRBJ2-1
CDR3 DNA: TGCGCCAGCAGCTGGTCCCTAGCGGGAGAGGTCAATGAGCAGTTCTTC
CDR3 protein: CASSWSLAGEVNEQFF

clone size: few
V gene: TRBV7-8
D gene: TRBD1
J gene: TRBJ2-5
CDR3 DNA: TGTGCCAGCAGCTCAGGACAGGGGCGGTTTGAGACCCAGTACTTC
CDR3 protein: CASSSGQGRFETQYF